Listed here are 6 T cell receptor beta chains from one sample, sequenced in a study of STAT3 mutations in large granular lymphocyte leukemia. Overall study findings and caveats: In T-cell large granular lymphocyte leukemia, about half of patients showed multiple immunodominant subclonotypes.

Their antigens remain unidentified. Some clones are missing from TCRdb's copy, which holds only in-frame ones; the method was immunoSEQ multiplex PCR. The table includes some 9,800 clones, about 85% detected once. Sequencing was performed on peripheral blood mononuclear cells. The receptors originated from a man aged 60 to 75 with T-cell large granular lymphocyte leukemia. Some clones in this sample may be carry-over from other donors' samples.

This chain uses TRBV5-1 with TRBJ2-3, with D perhaps TRBD1 (5 bases). V dropped 0 bases and J dropped 2 bases, with 10 bases sitting between them. The CDR3 sequence is 15 residues long. Germline CDR1 reads SGHRS; CDR2 reads YFSETQ. CDR3 sequence (DNA): TGCGCCAGCAGCTTGGAGGGGCAGGTCACAGATACGCAGTATTTT. It is translated as CASSLEGQVTDTQYF. Full variable domain (outside the CDR3, taken from reference TRBV5-1 and TRBJ2-3): KAGVTQTPRYLIKTRGQQVTLSCSPISGHRSVSWYQQTPGQGLQFLFEYFSETQRNKGNFPGRFSGRQFSNSRSEMNVSTLELGDSALYLCASSLEGQVTDTQYFGPGTRLTVL.

The chain is built from TRBV5-1 and TRBJ2-3, with 8 bases lining up with TRBD1. The ends lost 4 bases at V and 3 bases at J; junction bases unmatched: 16. This CDR3 is built from 18 residues. The germline V gene has CDR1 SGHRS and CDR2 YFSETQ. DNA of the CDR3: TGCGCCAGCAGCGGGGGACAGGTAACCCCTTTTGGGACAGATACGCAGTATTTT. This encodes CASSGGQVTPFGTDTQYF.

V and J are TRBV19 and TRBJ2-7, with D uncertain. Germline values: CDR1 LNHDA, CDR2 SQIVND (reference sequence). The CDR3 length is 14 residues. The V gene lost 3 bases and the J gene lost 1 base, with 10 bases spanning the gap. The CDR3 DNA reads as TGTGCCAGTAGTATGACGCAACAGTCCTACGAGCAGTACTTC. Translated, it gives CASSMTQQSYEQYF.

This clone came up a few times. V is TRBV2 and J is TRBJ1-4, with 7 positions matching TRBD1. Trimming at V came to 7 bases and at J to 2 bases, leaving 13 bases not matched to a gene. The CDR3 spans 17 residues. Germline lookup yields CDR1 SNHLY and CDR2 FYNNEI. The CDR3 region has the DNA TGTGCCAGCAATCGACTAGGGGGCGGAGGGACTAATGAAAAACTGTTTTTT. Protein sequence: CASNRLGGGGTNEKLFF.

The chain is built from TRBV7-8 and TRBJ2-7; 10 nucleotides align to TRBD2. The V gene end was trimmed by 5 bases and the J gene end by 6 bases; junction bases not matched to a gene: 7. The germline gives CDR1 SGHVS, CDR2 FQNEAQ. The CDR3 contains 14 residues. The CDR3 sequence: CASSPGTSAGEQYF. In DNA form, the CDR3 reads TGTGCCAGCAGCCCAGGGACTAGCGCGGGCGAGCAGTACTTC.

The chain carries TRBV5-4 and TRBJ2-1; 8 positions agree with TRBD1. CDR3 length: 15 amino acids. Per the germline V gene, CDR1 is SGHNT and CDR2 is YYREEE (reference sequence). V lost 4 bases, J lost 8 bases, and 11 bases stayed unmatched. The CDR3 DNA reads as TGTGCCAGCAGCCTGCAGGGGGCGGGTTTGGATGAGCAGTTCTTC. Translating it yields CASSLQGAGLDEQFF.